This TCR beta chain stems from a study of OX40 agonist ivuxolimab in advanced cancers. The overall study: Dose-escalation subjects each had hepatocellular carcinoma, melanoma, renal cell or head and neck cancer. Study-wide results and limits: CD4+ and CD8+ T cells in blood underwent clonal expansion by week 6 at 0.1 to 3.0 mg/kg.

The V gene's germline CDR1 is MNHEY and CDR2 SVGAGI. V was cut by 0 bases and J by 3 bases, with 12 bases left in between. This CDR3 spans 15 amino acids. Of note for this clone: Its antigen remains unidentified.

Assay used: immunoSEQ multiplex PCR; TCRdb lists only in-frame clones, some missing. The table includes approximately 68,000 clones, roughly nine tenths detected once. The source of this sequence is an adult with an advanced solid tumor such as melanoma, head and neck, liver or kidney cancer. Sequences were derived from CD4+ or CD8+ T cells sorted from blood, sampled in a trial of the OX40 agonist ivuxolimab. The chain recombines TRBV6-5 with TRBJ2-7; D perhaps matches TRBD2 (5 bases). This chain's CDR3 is CASSYSAGNLYEQYF. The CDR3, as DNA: TGTGCCAGCAGTTACTCGGCGGGTAACCTCTACGAGCAGTACTTC.